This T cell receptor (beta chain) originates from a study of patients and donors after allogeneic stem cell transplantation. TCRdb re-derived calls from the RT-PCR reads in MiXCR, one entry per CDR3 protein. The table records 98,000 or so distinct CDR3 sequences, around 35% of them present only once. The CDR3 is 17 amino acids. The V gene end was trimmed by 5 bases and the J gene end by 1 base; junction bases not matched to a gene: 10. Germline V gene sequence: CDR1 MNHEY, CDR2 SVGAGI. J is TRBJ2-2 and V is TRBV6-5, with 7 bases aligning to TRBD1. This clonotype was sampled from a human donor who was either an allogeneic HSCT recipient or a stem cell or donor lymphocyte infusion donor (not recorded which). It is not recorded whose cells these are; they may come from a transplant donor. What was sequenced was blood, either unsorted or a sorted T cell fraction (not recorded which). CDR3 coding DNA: TGTGCCAGCAGTCCAGCGTTCAGGGGGAGGAACACCGGGGAGCTGTTTTTT. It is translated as CASSPAFRGRNTGELFF.